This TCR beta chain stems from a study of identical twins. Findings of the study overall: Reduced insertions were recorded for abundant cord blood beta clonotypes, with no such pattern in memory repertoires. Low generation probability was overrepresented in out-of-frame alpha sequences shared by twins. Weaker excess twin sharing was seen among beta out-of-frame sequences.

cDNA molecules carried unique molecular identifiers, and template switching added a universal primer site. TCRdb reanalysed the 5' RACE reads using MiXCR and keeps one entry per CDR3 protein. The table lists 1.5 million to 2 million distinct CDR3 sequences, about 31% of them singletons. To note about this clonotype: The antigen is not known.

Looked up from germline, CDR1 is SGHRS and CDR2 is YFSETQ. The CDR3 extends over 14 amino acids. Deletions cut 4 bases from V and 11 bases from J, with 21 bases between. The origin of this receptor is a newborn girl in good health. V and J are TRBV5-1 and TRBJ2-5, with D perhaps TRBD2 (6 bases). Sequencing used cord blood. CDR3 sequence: CASSLRDFYNEQYF. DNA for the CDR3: TGCGCCAGCAGCCTCCGGGACTTCTACAATGAGCAGTACTTC.